This TCR beta chain is from a study of cytomegalovirus exposure and HLA in healthy donors. Unmatched junction bases numbered 7, after V lost 5 bases and J lost 5 bases. This CDR3 spans 15 amino acids. Per germline, CDR1 WNHNN and CDR2 SYGVQD (reference sequence). Study-wide results and limits: CMV serostatus stood as the only immune exposure information on hand. The number of N-insertions in an Asian-associated ancestry cluster was reportedly below the approximately 700-donor mean in a later analysis.

A word on this clone: Its antigen is still unknown.

PCR was performed using 60 Vbeta and 13 Jbeta primers. Produced via immunoSEQ multiplex PCR; TCRdb's table is partial and in-frame only. Of 250,000 or so clones in the sample, 85% to 90% are singletons; the top ten hold 1% to 1.5%. Sequenced material: PBMCs. The rearrangement joins TRBV10-1 to TRBJ2-3, with TRBD2 matching over 10 bases. The receptor was derived from a human donor in good health. The CDR3, as DNA: TGCGCCAGCAGTAGGACTAGCGGAGGAGGAGATACGCAGTATTTT. Amino acids: CASSRTSGGGDTQYF.